This T cell receptor (beta chain) was sequenced during a study of T cell responses to AZD1222 COVID-19 vaccine. Only in-frame clones appear in the TCRdb table, and some are missing; sequencing was by immunoSEQ multiplex PCR. Of approximately 150,000 clones in the sample, nearly 90% were seen once. CDR1 and CDR2 from the germline V gene are LNHDA and SQIVND (reference sequence). CDR3 length equals 12 residues. Between the trimmed V and J ends, which lost 5 bases and 8 bases, there was a span of 9 bases. Whole-study findings and limits: Spike as a whole was targeted by vaccine-associated CD4 TCRs, dominant at 160-218 and 743-854. The study identified only five to seven AZD1222 recipients as seropositive at baseline. Repertoire sampling happened only post peak T cell response. Donors skewed white British and female; clonal diversity was possibly underestimated.

Points on this clone: Its antigen is unidentified.

Sequencing was performed on peripheral blood, taken 28 days after the second dose of the MenACWY control vaccine. The receptor was isolated from an adult who received the MenACWY meningococcal vaccine as a control. The chain joins TRBV19 to TRBJ1-4; D gene uncertain. The DNA of the CDR3 is TGTGCCAGTAGTGTTCAAGGCGAAAAACTGTTTTTT. It is translated as CASSVQGEKLFF.